The rows below give T cell receptor beta chains drawn from one sample of a study of memory CD4+ T cells and cytomegalovirus serostatus. The table came from immunoSEQ multiplex PCR; TCRdb's copy has only in-frame clones and leaves some out. Here the sample spans about 92,000 clones, roughly 80% being singletons. Sequencing used memory CD4+ T cells from blood. The receptors were sampled from an adult in good health and CMV-seropositive. Both conserved end residues are part of each CDR3. D genes are given only for firm matches.

TRBJ2-2,NA,TRBV11-2,CASSLRLGTGELFF
TRBJ2-1,NA,TRBV7-2,CASSPGIVNEQFF
TRBJ2-3,NA,TRBV30,CAWSADRPSTDTQYF
TRBJ1-4,NA,TRBV15,CATSRDWQGPTNEKLFF
TRBJ1-5,NA,TRBV28,CASSLYEGLPQHF
TRBJ2-2,NA,TRBV9,CASSVQGRDTGELFF
TRBJ2-7,TRBD1,TRBV11-2,CASTPDRLIYEQYF
TRBJ2-7,NA,TRBV28,CASSLYHPPGTLTYEQYF
TRBJ2-2,TRBD1,TRBV19,CASNRGHNTGELFF
TRBJ2-1,NA,TRBV7-9,CASSFQGYEQFF
TRBJ2-5,NA,TRBV11-2,CASSPPTYQETQYF
TRBJ1-1,TRBD1,TRBV19,CASNHLPGQGLMNTEAFF
TRBJ2-3,TRBD2,TRBV7-3,CASSLLAGASTDTQYF
TRBJ2-1,TRBD2,TRBV29-1,CSAELAGGKNNEQFF
TRBJ2-5,NA,TRBV10-3,CAISQDLQETQYF
TRBJ2-7,NA,TRBV7-6,CASSLAELGSEQYF
TRBJ2-7,NA,TRBV30,CAWSSPWSYEQYF
TRBJ2-1,TRBD2,TRBV19,CASSNLLASEQFF
TRBJ1-4,TRBD1,TRBV19,CASSGRTGRTATTNEKLFF
TRBJ2-5,NA,TRBV29-1,CSGGRERETQYF
TRBJ2-1,TRBD2,TRBV7-8,CASSSALAGGLNEQFF
TRBJ1-2,NA,TRBV18,CASSLAGTEGIYGYTF
TRBJ1-5,NA,TRBV5-1,CASSSGQNNQPQHF
TRBJ1-2,TRBD1,TRBV5-4,CASSRQTGVNYGYTF
TRBJ1-4,NA,TRBV6-6,CASSYGQKNEKLFF
TRBJ1-5,NA,TRBV7-2,CASSYDGGDNQPQHF
TRBJ1-3,NA,TRBV7-2,CASSLVQFGGNTIYF
TRBJ2-7,NA,TRBV5-4,CASSSRTGSYEQYF
TRBJ1-1,TRBD1,TRBV6-6,CASSYRRGQTEAFF
TRBJ2-7,NA,TRBV7-9,CASSSFQYEQYF
TRBJ1-5,NA,TRBV28,CASSSSSGLNQPQHF
TRBJ1-5,NA,TRBV2,CASSLNSNQPQHF
TRBJ2-7,TRBD1,TRBV6-5,CASRGGQAPSYEQYF